This TCR beta chain was sequenced during a study of identical twins. TCRdb fed the 5' RACE reads into MiXCR, producing one record per CDR3 protein. The sample lists 1.5 million to 2 million distinct CDR3 sequences; roughly a third were seen once. V shed 1 base, J shed 6 bases, and the junction held 9 bases outside the gene matches. The length of the CDR3 is 16 residues. Germline V CDR1 and CDR2: SGDLS, YYNGEE. The material sequenced was cord blood. The source of this sequence is a newborn girl in good health. The V and J genes are TRBV9 and TRBJ2-7, with 11 bases identical to TRBD1. CDR3 in amino acids: CASSVNGQGARSEQYF. CDR3 DNA: TGTGCCAGCAGCGTAAACGGACAGGGGGCGAGGAGCGAGCAGTACTTC.